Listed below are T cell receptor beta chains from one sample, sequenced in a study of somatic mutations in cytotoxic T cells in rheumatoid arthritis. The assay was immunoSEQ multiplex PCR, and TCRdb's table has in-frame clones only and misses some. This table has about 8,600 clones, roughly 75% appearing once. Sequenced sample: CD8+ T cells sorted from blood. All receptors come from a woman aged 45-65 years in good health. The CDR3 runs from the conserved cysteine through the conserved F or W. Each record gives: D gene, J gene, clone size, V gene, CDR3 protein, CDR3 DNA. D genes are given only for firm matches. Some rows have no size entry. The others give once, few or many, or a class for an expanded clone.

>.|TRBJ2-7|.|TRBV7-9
CASSSGTSSSYEQYF
TGTGCCAGCAGTTCCGGGACATCGAGCTCCTACGAGCAGTACTTC
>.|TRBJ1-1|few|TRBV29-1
CSVVPRGTEAFF
TGCAGCGTTGTCCCCAGGGGTACTGAAGCTTTCTTT
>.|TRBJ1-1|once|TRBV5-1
CASSYTGGEAFF
TGCGCCAGCAGTTATACGGGGGGAGAAGCTTTCTTT
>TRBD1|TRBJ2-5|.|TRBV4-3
CASSQELGTGVTQYF
TGCGCCAGCAGCCAAGAATTGGGGACAGGGGTGACCCAGTACTTC
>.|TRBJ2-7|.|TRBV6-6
CASEEGDYEQYF
TGTGCCAGCGAGGAGGGGGACTACGAGCAGTACTTC
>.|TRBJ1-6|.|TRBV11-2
CASSLQGRPTNNSPLHF
TGTGCCAGCAGCTTACAGGGAAGGCCAACCAATAATTCACCCCTCCACTTT
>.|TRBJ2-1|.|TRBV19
CASSIGPLEGNEQFF
TGTGCCAGTAGTATAGGACCCCTAGAGGGTAATGAGCAGTTCTTC
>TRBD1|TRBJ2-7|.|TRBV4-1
CASSPLGDSLAGDEQYF
TGCGCCAGCAGCCCTTTAGGGGACAGCCTTGCTGGCGACGAGCAGTACTTC
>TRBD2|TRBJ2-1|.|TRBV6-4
CASSPSGGANNEQFF
TGTGCCAGCAGTCCTAGCGGGGGGGCCAACAATGAGCAGTTCTTC
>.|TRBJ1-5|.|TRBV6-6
CASSYSQGTQPQHF
TGTGCCAGCAGTTACTCCCAGGGTACTCAGCCCCAGCATTTT
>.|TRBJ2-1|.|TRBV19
CASSSAGFYNEQFF
TGTGCCAGTAGTTCGGCGGGCTTCTACAATGAGCAGTTCTTC
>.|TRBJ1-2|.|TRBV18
CASSPGGARSPYGYTF
TGTGCCAGCTCACCAGGGGGGGCTAGGTCCCCCTATGGCTACACCTTC
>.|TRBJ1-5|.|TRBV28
CASSSEGNQPQHF
TGTGCCAGCAGCTCAGAGGGCAATCAGCCCCAGCATTTT
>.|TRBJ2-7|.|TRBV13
CASSGDSYEQYF
TGTGCCAGCAGCGGAGACAGCTACGAGCAGTACTTC
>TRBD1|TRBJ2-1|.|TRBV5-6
CASTQAGTGGYNEQFF
TGTGCCAGCACCCAAGCCGGGACAGGGGGCTACAATGAGCAGTTCTTC
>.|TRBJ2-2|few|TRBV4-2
CASSHVLENTGELFF
TGTGCCAGCAGCCATGTCCTAGAAAACACCGGGGAGCTGTTTTTT
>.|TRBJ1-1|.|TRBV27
CASSLGGGETEAFF
TGTGCCAGCAGTTTAGGGGGGGGAGAAACTGAAGCTTTCTTT
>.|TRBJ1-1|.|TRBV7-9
CASSRRTVYTEAFF
TGTGCCAGCAGCCGCCGGACAGTTTACACTGAAGCTTTCTTT
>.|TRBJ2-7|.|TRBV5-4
CASSPGHPYEQYF
TGTGCCAGCAGCCCGGGACACCCATACGAGCAGTACTTC
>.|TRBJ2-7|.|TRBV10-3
CAISGRGPYEQYF
TGTGCCATCAGTGGTAGGGGCCCCTACGAGCAGTACTTC
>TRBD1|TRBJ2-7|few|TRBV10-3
CAISVQGEAYEQYF
TGTGCCATCAGTGTGCAGGGGGAAGCCTACGAGCAGTACTTC
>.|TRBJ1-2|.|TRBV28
CASSFQGGAYGYTF
TGTGCCAGCAGTTTCCAGGGAGGCGCCTATGGCTACACCTTC
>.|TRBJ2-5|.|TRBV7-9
CASSSPLRDAETQYF
TGTGCCAGCAGCTCCCCCCTGAGGGATGCGGAGACCCAGTACTTC
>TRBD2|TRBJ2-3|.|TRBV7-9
CASSPTGASGDTDTQYF
TGTGCCAGCAGCCCTACCGGGGCTAGCGGGGACACAGATACGCAGTATTTT
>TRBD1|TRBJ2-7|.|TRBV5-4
CASSLVGTGPSYEQYF
TGTGCCAGCAGCCTAGTCGGGACAGGCCCGTCCTACGAGCAGTACTTC
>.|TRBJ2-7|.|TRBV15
CATSRDSAGGYEQYF
TGTGCCACCAGCAGAGATTCCGCGGGTGGATACGAGCAGTACTTC
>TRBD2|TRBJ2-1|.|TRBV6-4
CASSDISGPYNEQFF
TGTGCCAGCAGTGACATTAGCGGGCCATACAATGAGCAGTTCTTC
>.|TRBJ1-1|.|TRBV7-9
CASSRGKGENTEAFF
TGTGCCAGCAGCCGAGGGAAGGGGGAGAACACTGAAGCTTTCTTT
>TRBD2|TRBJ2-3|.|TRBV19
CASSTGAGGSTDTQYF
TGTGCCAGTAGTACCGGCGCGGGGGGGTCGACAGATACGCAGTATTTT
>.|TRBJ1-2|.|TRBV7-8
CASSSGGLDYGYTF
TGTGCCAGCAGCTCCGGAGGACTTGACTATGGCTACACCTTC
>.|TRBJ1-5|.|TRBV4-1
CASSQAAFSDQPQHF
TGCGCCAGCAGCCAAGCCGCATTCTCAGATCAGCCCCAGCATTTT
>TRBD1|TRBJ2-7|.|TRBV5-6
CASSSTGGELSYEQYF
TGTGCCAGCAGCTCGACAGGGGGCGAGCTTTCCTACGAGCAGTACTTC
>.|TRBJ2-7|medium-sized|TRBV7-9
CASSRRETYEQYF
TGTGCCAGCAGCCGCCGGGAGACCTACGAGCAGTACTTC
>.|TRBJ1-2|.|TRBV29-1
CSVEWVSGREIDYGYTF
TGCAGCGTTGAATGGGTCTCAGGTAGAGAGATAGACTATGGCTACACCTTC
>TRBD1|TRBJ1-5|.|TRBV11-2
CASSLGPGQGGFQPQHF
TGTGCCAGCAGCTTAGGGCCGGGACAGGGGGGTTTTCAGCCCCAGCATTTT
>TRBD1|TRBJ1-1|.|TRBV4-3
CASSGAGGRRTEAFF
TGCGCCAGCAGCGGAGCAGGGGGCCGTAGGACTGAAGCTTTCTTT
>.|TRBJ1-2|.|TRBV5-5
CASSLLTGNYGYTF
TGTGCCAGCAGCTTGCTAACGGGGAACTATGGCTACACCTTC
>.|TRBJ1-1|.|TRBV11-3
CASAYRDRNTEAFF
TGTGCCAGCGCATACAGGGACCGGAACACTGAAGCTTTCTTT
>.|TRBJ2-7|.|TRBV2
CASSDPSGAYEQYF
TGTGCCAGCAGTGACCCCTCGGGGGCCTACGAGCAGTACTTC
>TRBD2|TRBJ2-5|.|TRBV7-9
CASSPPSGTRETQYF
TGTGCCAGCAGCCCCCCTTCCGGGACTAGAGAGACCCAGTACTTC
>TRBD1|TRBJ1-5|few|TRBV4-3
CASSQDLITDRGGQPQHF
TGCGCCAGCAGCCAAGACCTTATAACGGACAGGGGAGGCCAGCCCCAGCATTTT
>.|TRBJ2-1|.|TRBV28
CASSPIGQTSSYNEQFF
TGTGCCAGCAGCCCCATCGGACAGACCAGCTCCTACAATGAGCAGTTCTTC
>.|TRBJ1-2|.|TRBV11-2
CASSLAGLDPYGYTF
TGTGCCAGCAGCTTAGCCGGACTGGATCCTTATGGCTACACCTTC
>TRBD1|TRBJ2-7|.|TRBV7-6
CASSRQGDGSYEQYF
TGTGCCAGCAGCCGACAGGGAGATGGGTCCTACGAGCAGTACTTC
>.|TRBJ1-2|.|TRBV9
CASSVGSGYGYTF
TGTGCCAGCAGCGTAGGAAGCGGATATGGCTACACCTTC
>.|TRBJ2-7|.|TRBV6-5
CASSYSAGGLGEQYF
TGTGCCAGCAGTTACTCGGCAGGAGGGTTGGGTGAGCAGTACTTC
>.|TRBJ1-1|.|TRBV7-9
CASSLGLGQHTEAFF
TGTGCCAGCAGCTTAGGGTTGGGACAACACACTGAAGCTTTCTTT
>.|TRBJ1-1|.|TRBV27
CASSLAGTEAFF
TGTGCCAGCAGTTTAGCAGGAACTGAAGCTTTCTTT
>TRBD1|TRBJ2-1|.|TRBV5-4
CASSPPWQGVINEQFF
TGTGCCAGCAGCCCTCCCTGGCAGGGGGTTATCAATGAGCAGTTCTTC
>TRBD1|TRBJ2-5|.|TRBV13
CASSPYGQGGETQYF
TGTGCCAGCAGCCCATACGGACAGGGGGGAGAGACCCAGTACTTC
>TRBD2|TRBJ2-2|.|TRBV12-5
CASGLPWGGTTGELFF
TGTGCTAGTGGTTTGCCCTGGGGGGGTACGACCGGGGAGCTGTTTTTT
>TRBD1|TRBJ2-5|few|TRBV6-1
CASSTGGETQYF
TGTGCCAGTTCGACAGGGGGAGAGACCCAGTACTTC
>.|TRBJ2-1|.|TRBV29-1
CSVYRYNEQFF
TGCAGCGTTTACAGGTACAATGAGCAGTTCTTC
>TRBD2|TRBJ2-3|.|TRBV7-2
CASSPTSGEATDTQYF
TGTGCCAGCAGCCCGACTAGCGGGGAGGCCACAGATACGCAGTATTTT